This T cell receptor beta chain came from a study of CD8+CD57+ T cells in acquired aplastic anemia. Regarding the study as a whole: CD8+ Simpson's diversity in patients was not significantly different from that in controls.

TCR beta VDJ and CDR3 profiling used genomic DNA as template. One entry per CDR3 protein results from TCRdb running MiXCR on the reads. Of fewer than 250,000 distinct CDR3 sequences detected, 40% to 50% appear once; the ten largest clones hold 7% to 9.5%. J was trimmed by 6 bases and V by 0 bases; bases with no gene match: 7. Per the germline V gene, CDR1 is MNHEY and CDR2 is SVGAGI. The CDR3 length is 17 residues. For sequencing, patients were chosen who had shown expansion of CD8+CD57+ cells by flow cytometry. Comments on this clonotype: What it binds is unknown.

The specimen sequenced was sorted CD4+, CD8+, or CD8+CD57+ T cells (not recorded which) from PBMCs. The TCR originated in a human donor with aplastic anemia. The J gene is TRBJ2-3, the V gene TRBV6-5, with 12 bases fitting TRBD2. The DNA for the CDR3 is TGTGCCAGCAGTTACTCGACTAGCGGGGGAGTCCGGGATACGCAGTATTTT. It is translated as CASSYSTSGGVRDTQYF.